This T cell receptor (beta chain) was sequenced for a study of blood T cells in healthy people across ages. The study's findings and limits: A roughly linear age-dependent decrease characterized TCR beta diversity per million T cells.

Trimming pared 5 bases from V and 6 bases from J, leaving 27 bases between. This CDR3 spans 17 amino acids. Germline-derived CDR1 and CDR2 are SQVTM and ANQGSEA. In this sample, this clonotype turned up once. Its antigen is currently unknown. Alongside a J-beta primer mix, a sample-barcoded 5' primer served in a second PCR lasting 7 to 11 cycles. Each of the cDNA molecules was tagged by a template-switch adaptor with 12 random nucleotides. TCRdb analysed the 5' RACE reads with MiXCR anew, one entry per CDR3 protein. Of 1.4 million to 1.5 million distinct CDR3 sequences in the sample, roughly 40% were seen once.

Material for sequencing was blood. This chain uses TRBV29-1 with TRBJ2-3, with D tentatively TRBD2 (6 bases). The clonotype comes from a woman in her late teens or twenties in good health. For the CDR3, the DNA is TGCAGCGTTTTATTTAGACTTAGCGGAGGGGTGGGGGATACGCAGTATTTT. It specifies CSVLFRLSGGVGDTQYF.